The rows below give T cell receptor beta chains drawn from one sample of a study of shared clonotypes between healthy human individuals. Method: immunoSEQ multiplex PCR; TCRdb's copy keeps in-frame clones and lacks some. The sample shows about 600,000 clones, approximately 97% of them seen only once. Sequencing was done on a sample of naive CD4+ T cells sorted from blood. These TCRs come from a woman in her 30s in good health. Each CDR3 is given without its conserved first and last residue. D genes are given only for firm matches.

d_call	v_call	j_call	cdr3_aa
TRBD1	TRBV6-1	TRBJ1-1	ASSAQGADTEAF
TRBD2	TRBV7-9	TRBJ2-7	ASSRAGEGQY
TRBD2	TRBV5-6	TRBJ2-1	ASSSPSGSSSYNEQF
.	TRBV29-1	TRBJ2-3	SVPTGNTDTQY
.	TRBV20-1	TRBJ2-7	SASLGYEQY
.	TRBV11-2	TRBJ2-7	ASSLGPVEHYEQY
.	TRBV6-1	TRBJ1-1	ASSRALNTEAF
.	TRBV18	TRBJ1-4	ASLDGNEKLF
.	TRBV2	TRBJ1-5	ASRGGRGLYQPQH
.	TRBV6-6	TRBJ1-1	ASSYSAGGAEAF
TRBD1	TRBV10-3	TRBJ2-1	AISESTGASYNEQF
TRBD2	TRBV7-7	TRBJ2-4	ASSTRTSGDHDAGLTKNIQY
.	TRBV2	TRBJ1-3	ASNTDPSSGNTIY
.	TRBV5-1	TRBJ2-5	ASSATQETQY
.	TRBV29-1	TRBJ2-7	SVTPGSGRKYEQY
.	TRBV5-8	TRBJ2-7	ASSLVGGKPEQY
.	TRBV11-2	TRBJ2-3	ASGLAGNTQY
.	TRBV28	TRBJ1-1	ASSQSTEAF
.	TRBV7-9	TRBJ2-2	ASSLGEAGELF
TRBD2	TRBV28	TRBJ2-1	ASRSGSSYNEQF
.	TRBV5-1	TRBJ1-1	ASTTVGQEAF
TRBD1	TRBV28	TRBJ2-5	ASSFLAGGSLETQY
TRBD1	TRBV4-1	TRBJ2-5	ASSHRTGRETQY
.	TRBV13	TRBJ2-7	ASSPGRLSYEQY
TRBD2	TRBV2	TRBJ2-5	ASSPLTSAGTQY
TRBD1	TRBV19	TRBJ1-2	ASTRRQGADLVGMYGYT